The clone carrying this T cell receptor (beta chain) came up many times. The CDR3 totals 14 residues. Germline V gene sequence: CDR1 SGHTA, CDR2 FQGNSA. Trimming removed 6 bases from V and 7 bases from J, with 13 bases in between. This entry belongs to a study of T cells of healthy individuals. TCRdb itself ran the 5' RACE reads through MiXCR, one entry per CDR3 protein. The sample includes 63,000 or so distinct CDR3 sequences, about 17% of them seen just once. The V and J genes are TRBV7-2 and TRBJ1-6; D possibly corresponds to TRBD1 (5 bases). This clonotype was sampled from a human donor in good health. The CDR3 region has the DNA TGTGCCAGCAGGGAGGGGTACCAAAATTCACCCCTCCACTTT. Protein product: CASREGYQNSPLHF.